The clone carrying this T cell receptor beta chain was found once. The antigen is unknown. The CDR3 loop spans 14 amino acids. Germline values: CDR1 MNHEY, CDR2 SMNVEV (reference sequence). V shed 4 bases and J shed 5 bases, with 14 bases lying between them. This sample is drawn from a study of CD8 T cells in Susac syndrome. Study-wide results and limits: The study admitted that it had a relatively small number of individuals in its TCR sequencing and HLA analysis. In Susac syndrome, CD8+ expansion was highest in TEMRA and active disease.

An input of about 0.5 to 1 ug of RNA was subjected to reverse transcription using random hexamers. TCRdb recomputed calls from the immunoSEQ multiplex PCR reads with MiXCR, one row per CDR3 protein. Of approximately 50,000 distinct CDR3 sequences listed, just under 95% are singletons. The TCR sequence derives from a human donor with Susac syndrome. The sequenced sample consisted of CD8+ T cells from PBMCs. The rearrangement uses TRBV27 and TRBJ1-1, with no clear D. The CDR3 nucleotides read TGTGCCAGCAGTTCGGGATCCAGTCGAACTGAAGCTTTCTTT. Its translation: CASSSGSSRTEAFF.